This T cell receptor (beta chain) was captured in a study of T cell repertoires in aging, cancer and after chemotherapy. Study at large: Donors were grouped into six age bands spanning 30 or younger through 70 or older. Study observations and caveats: Compared with age-matched healthy donors, untreated hematological or solid cancer patients showed higher blood TCR clonality. No conclusions about immunological memory after chemotherapy can be drawn from the repertoire data. Median generation probability rose over the chemotherapy interval in each cancer cohort, suggesting rebound thymic output.

In this sample, this clonotype turned up a few times. Its antigen remains unidentified. Multiplex touch-down PCR with TRB-A/B primers amplified rearranged V-D-J TRB sequences. MiXCR, applied by TCRdb to the multiplex PCR reads, yields one record per CDR3 protein. This table has around 12,000 distinct CDR3 sequences, 21% appearing once. TCR beta rearrangements were amplified from peripheral blood genomic DNA. V gave up 3 bases and J gave up 4 bases, with 12 bases separating them. This CDR3 has 14 amino acids. Germline CDR1 and CDR2: SGHTA and FQGNSA. The TCR sequence derives from a human donor in good health. Sequencing was carried out using blood. The genes are TRBV7-2 and TRBJ2-5, with D possibly TRBD1 on 6 matching bases. The CDR3 here is CASSFYTGTETQYF. The CDR3 bases are TGTGCCAGCAGCTTTTATACAGGGACAGAGACCCAGTACTTC.